This TCR beta chain was identified during a study of blood T cells in healthy people across ages. V dropped 3 bases and J dropped 0; count of bases not matched to a gene: 4. The CDR3 runs 16 residues. Germline V gives CDR1 ENHRY, CDR2 SYGVKD. Concerning this clonotype itself: Its specificity is unknown.

Study-wide results and caveats: Comparison with aged donors showed that long-lived donors had more naive CD4+ cells and higher diversity.

The second PCR ran roughly 6 to 11 cycles with a sample-barcoded 5' primer and J-beta primers. TCRdb re-derived calls from the 5' RACE reads in MiXCR, one entry per CDR3 protein. The sample lists fewer than 2 million distinct CDR3 sequences, around 40% occurring once. This rearrangement joins TRBV10-3 to TRBJ2-7, with 11 bases lining up with TRBD1. Sample: blood. The receptor was isolated from a human donor in good health. The DNA of the CDR3 is TGTGCCATCAGTGAATCCGGGACAGGGGGCTCCTACGAGCAGTACTTC. This encodes CAISESGTGGSYEQYF.